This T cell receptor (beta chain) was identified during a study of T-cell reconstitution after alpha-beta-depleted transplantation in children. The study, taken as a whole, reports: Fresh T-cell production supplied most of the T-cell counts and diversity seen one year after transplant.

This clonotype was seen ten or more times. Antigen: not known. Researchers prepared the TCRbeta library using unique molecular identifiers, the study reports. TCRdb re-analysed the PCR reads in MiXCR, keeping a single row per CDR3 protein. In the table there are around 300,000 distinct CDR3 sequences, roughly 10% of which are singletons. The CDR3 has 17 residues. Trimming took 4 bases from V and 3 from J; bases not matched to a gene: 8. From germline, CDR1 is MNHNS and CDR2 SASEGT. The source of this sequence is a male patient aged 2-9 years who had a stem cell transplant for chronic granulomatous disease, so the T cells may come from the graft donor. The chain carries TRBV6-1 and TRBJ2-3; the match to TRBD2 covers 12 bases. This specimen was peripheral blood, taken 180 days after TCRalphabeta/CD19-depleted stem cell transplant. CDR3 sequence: CASSASGGAIRTDTQYF. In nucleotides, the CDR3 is TGTGCCAGCAGTGCTAGCGGGGGGGCCATTAGAACAGATACGCAGTATTTT.